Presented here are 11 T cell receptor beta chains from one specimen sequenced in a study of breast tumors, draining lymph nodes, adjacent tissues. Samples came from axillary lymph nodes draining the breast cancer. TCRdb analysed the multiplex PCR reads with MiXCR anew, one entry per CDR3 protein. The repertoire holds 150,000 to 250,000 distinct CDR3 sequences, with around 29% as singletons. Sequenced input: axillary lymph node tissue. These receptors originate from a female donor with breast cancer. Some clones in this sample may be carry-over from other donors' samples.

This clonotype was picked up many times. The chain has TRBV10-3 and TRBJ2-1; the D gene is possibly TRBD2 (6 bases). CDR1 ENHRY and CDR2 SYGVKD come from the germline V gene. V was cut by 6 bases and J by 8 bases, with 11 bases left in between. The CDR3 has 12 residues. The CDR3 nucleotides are TGTGCCATCAGCCCCGGGGGTCATGAGCAGTTCTTC. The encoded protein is CAISPGGHEQFF.

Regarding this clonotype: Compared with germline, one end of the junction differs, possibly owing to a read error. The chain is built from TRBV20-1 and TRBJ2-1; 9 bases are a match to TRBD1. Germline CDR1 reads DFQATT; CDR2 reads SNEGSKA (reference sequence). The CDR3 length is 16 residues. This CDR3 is CSARRHRDRARNEQFF. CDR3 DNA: TGCAGTGCTAGGAGGCACCGGGACAGGGCGCGGAATGAACAGTTCTTC.

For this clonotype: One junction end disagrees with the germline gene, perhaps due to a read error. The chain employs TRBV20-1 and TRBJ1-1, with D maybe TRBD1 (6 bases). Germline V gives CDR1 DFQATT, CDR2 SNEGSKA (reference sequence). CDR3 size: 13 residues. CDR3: CSANGQLNTAAFF. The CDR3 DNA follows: TGCAGTGCTAATGGACAGTTGAACACTGCAGCTTTCTTT.

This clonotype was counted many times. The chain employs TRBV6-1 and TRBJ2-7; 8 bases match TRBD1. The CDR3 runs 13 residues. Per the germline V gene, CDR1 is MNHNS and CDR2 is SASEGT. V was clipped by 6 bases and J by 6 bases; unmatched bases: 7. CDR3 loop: CASRRATGAEQYF. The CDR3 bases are TGTGCCAGCAGGCGGGCGACAGGGGCCGAGCAGTACTTC.

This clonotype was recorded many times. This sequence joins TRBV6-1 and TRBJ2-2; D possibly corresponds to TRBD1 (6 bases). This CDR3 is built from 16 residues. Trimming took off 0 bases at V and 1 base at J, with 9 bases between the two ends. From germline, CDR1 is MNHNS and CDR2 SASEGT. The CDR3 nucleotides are TGTGCCAGCAGTGAAGCCTTGACAGGGAACACCGGGGAGCTGTTTTTT. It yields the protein CASSEALTGNTGELFF.

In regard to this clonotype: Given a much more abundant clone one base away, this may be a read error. This chain's CDR3 is CASGSADKKEAFF. DNA for the CDR3: TGTGCCAGCGGATCGGCGGACAAGAAAGAAGCTTTCTTT. The rearrangement joins TRBV7-3 to TRBJ1-1, with D possibly TRBD1 on 5 matching bases. The CDR3 loop spans 13 amino acids. Trimming removed 8 bases at V and 8 bases at J, with 18 bases between. CDR1 SGHTA and CDR2 FQGTGA come from the germline V gene.

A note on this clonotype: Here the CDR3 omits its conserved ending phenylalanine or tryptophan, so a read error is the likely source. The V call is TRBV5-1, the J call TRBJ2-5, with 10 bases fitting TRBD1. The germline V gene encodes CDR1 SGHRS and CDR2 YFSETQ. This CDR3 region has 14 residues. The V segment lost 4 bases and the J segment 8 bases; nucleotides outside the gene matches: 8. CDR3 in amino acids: CASSPGGTGDTQYL. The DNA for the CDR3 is TGCGCCAGCAGCCCCGGGGGGACAGGGGACACCCAGTACCTC.

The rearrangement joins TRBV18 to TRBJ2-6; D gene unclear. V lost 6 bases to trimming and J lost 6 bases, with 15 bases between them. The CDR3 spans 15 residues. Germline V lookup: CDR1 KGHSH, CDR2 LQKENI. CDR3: CASSLTRIEANVLTF. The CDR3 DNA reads TGTGCCAGCTCCCTTACAAGGATAGAGGCCAACGTCCTGACTTTC.

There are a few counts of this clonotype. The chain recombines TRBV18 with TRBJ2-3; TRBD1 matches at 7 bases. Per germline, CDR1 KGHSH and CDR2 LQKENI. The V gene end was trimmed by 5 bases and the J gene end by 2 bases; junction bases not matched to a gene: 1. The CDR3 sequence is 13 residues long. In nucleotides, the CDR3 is TGTGCCAGCTCAGAGGGGGCCACAGATACGCAGTATTTT. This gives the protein CASSEGATDTQYF. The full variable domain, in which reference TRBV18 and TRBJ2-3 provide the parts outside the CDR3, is NAGVMQNPRHLVRRRGQEARLRCSPMKGHSHVYWYRQLPEEGLKFMVYLQKENIIDESGMPKERFSAEFPKEGPSILRIQQVVRGDSAAYFCASSEGATDTQYFGPGTRLTVL.

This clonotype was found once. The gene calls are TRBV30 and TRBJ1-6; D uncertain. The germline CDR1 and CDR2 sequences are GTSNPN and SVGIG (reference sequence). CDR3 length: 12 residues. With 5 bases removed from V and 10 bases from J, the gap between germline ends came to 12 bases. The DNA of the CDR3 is TGTGCCTGGGACTCTCCGATCTCACCCCTCCACTTT. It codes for CAWDSPISPLHF.

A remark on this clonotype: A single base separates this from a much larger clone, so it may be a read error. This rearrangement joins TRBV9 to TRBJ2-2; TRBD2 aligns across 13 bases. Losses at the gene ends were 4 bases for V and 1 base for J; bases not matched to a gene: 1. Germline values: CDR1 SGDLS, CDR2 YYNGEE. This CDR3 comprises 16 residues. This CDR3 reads CASSRLAGGNTGELFF. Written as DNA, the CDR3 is TGTGCCAGCAGCCGACTAGCGGGAGGGAACACCGGGGAGCTGTTTTTT.